What follows are 12 T cell receptor beta chains derived from one specimen sequenced in a study of beta chain features in type 1 diabetes. Study-wide results and limits: Among patients with Type 1 diabetes, TCRB CDR3s were moderately but significantly shorter in every one of the four CD4+ subsets.

The antigens of these receptors remain unknown. Expressed TCRB transcripts were sequenced after all isolated RNA was converted to cDNA. The data were produced by immunoSEQ multiplex PCR, yet TCRdb's version contains in-frame clones alone and is incomplete. There are hundreds of thousands of clones in the sample; about 12% occur only once, and around 0.01% lies in the top ten. The sample taken for sequencing was naive CD4+ T cells from blood. The receptors were gathered from a woman aged 18 to 35 with type 1 diabetes.

About this clone itself: Other DNA sequences of this sample code for an identical CDR3. V gene TRBV5-4 combines with J gene TRBJ2-1; no clear D. Germline V CDR1 and CDR2: SGHNT, YYREEE (reference sequence). The CDR3 covers 15 residues. V was cut by 0 bases and J by 0 bases, with 7 bases left in between. In DNA form, the CDR3 reads TGTGCCAGCAGCTTGGGCGGCAGCTCCTACAATGAGCAGTTCTTC. Amino acids: CASSLGGSSYNEQFF.

This chain uses TRBV30 with TRBJ1-3; 7 bases fit TRBD1. With V trimmed by 4 bases and J by 3 bases, 9 bases remained unmatched. This CDR3 has 15 amino acids. The germline CDR1 and CDR2 sequences are GTSNPN and SVGIG (reference sequence). The CDR3 loop is CAWTSDRKGGNTIYF. The DNA of the CDR3 is TGTGCCTGGACCTCGGACAGGAAGGGTGGAAACACCATATATTTT.

This clone was seen more than once but under ten times. V gene TRBV27 combines with J gene TRBJ1-5, with a tentative D call TRBD1 (6 bases). Trimming removed 3 bases from V and 6 bases from J, with 12 bases in between. Germline V gene data show CDR1 as MNHEY and CDR2 as SMNVEV (reference sequence). CDR3 length equals 14 residues. The CDR3 DNA sequence: TGTGCCAGCAGTTTCGTGGGGGCGGGTCAGCCCCAGCATTTT. Amino acid sequence: CASSFVGAGQPQHF.

This rearrangement joins TRBV29-1 to TRBJ2-7; 13 bases map to TRBD2. The germline gives CDR1 SQVTM, CDR2 ANQGSEA. Germline trimming cut 4 bases from V and 0 bases from J; bases unmatched to any gene: 3. The CDR3 is 15 amino acids. CDR3 DNA: TGCAGCGTTGCGACTAGCGGGGGGTCCTCCTACGAGCAGTACTTC. It codes for CSVATSGGSSYEQYF.

In this sample, this clone turned up a few times. The chain links TRBV14 to TRBJ2-3, with D possibly matching TRBD2 (5 bases). V was pared by 4 bases and J by 3 bases, with 11 bases between. CDR3 size: 14 residues. Germline V gives CDR1 SGHDN, CDR2 FVKESK. The CDR3, as DNA: TGTGCCAGCAGCCTCGGAGGTGGAACAGATACGCAGTATTTT. Its protein product is CASSLGGGTDTQYF.

The chain employs TRBV7-2 and TRBJ2-4, with D possibly matching TRBD1 (5 bases). The CDR3 runs 17 residues. CDR1 SGHTA and CDR2 FQGNSA come from the germline V gene. V shed 1 base and J shed 6 bases, with 19 bases lying between them. CDR3 DNA: TGTGCCAGCAGCTTAGGGGCGCAGGGAAAAGCCGGAAACATTCAGTACTTC. Its translation: CASSLGAQGKAGNIQYF.

The chain is built from TRBV4-3 and TRBJ2-1; 14 bases line up with TRBD2. Germline CDR1 is LGHNA and CDR2 is YSLEER. The ends lost 4 bases at V and 10 bases at J; junction bases unmatched: 12. This CDR3 contains 17 residues. The CDR3 sequence: CASSPAPGLAGVGEQFF. The CDR3 nucleotides read TGCGCCAGCAGCCCAGCTCCGGGACTAGCGGGAGTGGGGGAGCAGTTCTTC.

The chain combines TRBV10-3 with TRBJ2-7, with D possibly being TRBD2 (5 bases). This CDR3 is built from 15 residues. The V gene's germline CDR1 is ENHRY and CDR2 SYGVKD. Trimming left V 5 bases short and J 7 bases short, with 21 bases between. CDR3 residues: CAISTGDGKISEQYF. CDR3 coding DNA: TGTGCCATCAGTACTGGAGACGGGAAAATTTCTGAGCAGTACTTC.

This clone was observed a few times. The rearrangement joins TRBV28 to TRBJ2-1; TRBD2 agrees at 10 bases. This CDR3 comprises 18 residues. Trimming cost V 6 bases and J 0 bases; bases outside gene matches: 11. CDR1 is MDHEN, CDR2 SYDVKM, per germline. CDR3 residues: CASSPPAGGSHSYNEQFF. The CDR3 region has the DNA TGTGCCAGCAGCCCTCCAGCGGGAGGGTCACACTCCTACAATGAGCAGTTCTTC.

This clone was recorded a few times. V gene TRBV7-2 combines with J gene TRBJ2-7, with a weak D call TRBD2 (6 bases). CDR1 is SGHTA, CDR2 FQGNSA, per germline. The CDR3 spans 16 residues. CDR3: CPALHRWDSVAHEQYF. In DNA form, the CDR3 reads TGTCCCGCCTTGCATCGGTGGGACTCCGTAGCCCACGAGCAGTACTTC.

This chain joins TRBV25-1 and TRBJ2-1; D not certain. V was clipped by 7 bases and J by 1 base, with 2 bases between them. This CDR3 is 11 amino acids long. CDR1 and CDR2 (germline): MGHDK, SYGVNS. The CDR3 region has the DNA TGTGCCAGCACTTCCTACAATGAGCAGTTCTTC. It encodes CASTSYNEQFF.

The chain has TRBV9 and TRBJ1-1; no clear D gene. V was clipped by 2 bases and J by 3 bases, with 11 bases between them. CDR3 size: 14 residues. In germline, CDR1 is SGDLS, CDR2 YYNGEE. In nucleotides, the CDR3 is TGTGCCAGCAGCGTCTCATTCGGGGACACTGAAGCTTTCTTT. Its protein product is CASSVSFGDTEAFF.